The rows below give T cell receptor beta chains drawn from one sample of a study of shared clonotypes between healthy human individuals. Clones were read by immunoSEQ multiplex PCR, and TCRdb kept only the in-frame ones, dropping some. The top ten clones hold approximately 0.35% of a sample with roughly 2,500,000 clones, over 85% of them seen once. Material for sequencing was naive CD4+ T cells from PBMCs. The receptors stem from a man in his late teens or twenties in good health. Some clones in this sample may be carry-over from other donors' samples. The CDR3 runs from the conserved cysteine through the conserved F or W. Fields, in order: clone size, V gene, J gene, D gene, CDR3 DNA, CDR3 protein. A D gene is named only where the DNA matches it firmly. Where a row states a size, it is once, few, many or the class of an expanded clone; other rows omit it.

clone size: -
V gene: TRBV7-9
J gene: TRBJ2-1
D gene: -
CDR3 DNA: TGTGCCAGCAGCCCTAGTGCGGGGAGCGATGAGCAGTTCTTC
CDR3 protein: CASSPSAGSDEQFF

clone size: -
V gene: TRBV9
J gene: TRBJ2-1
D gene: TRBD1
CDR3 DNA: TGTGCCAGCAGCCCAGGACAGGGGGCAAATGAGCAGTTCTTC
CDR3 protein: CASSPGQGANEQFF

clone size: -
V gene: TRBV9
J gene: TRBJ2-6
D gene: TRBD1
CDR3 DNA: TGTGCCACCAGGGGGACTGGGGCCAACGTCCTGACTTTC
CDR3 protein: CATRGTGANVLTF

clone size: -
V gene: TRBV7-3
J gene: TRBJ2-5
D gene: -
CDR3 DNA: TGTGCCAGCAGCCCCGGCCCCACAGAGACCCAGTACTTC
CDR3 protein: CASSPGPTETQYF

clone size: -
V gene: TRBV28
J gene: TRBJ2-7
D gene: -
CDR3 DNA: TGTGCCAGCAGTATTCAGGGGAACGAGCAGTACTTC
CDR3 protein: CASSIQGNEQYF

clone size: -
V gene: TRBV28
J gene: TRBJ2-7
D gene: -
CDR3 DNA: TGTGCCAGCATGTTACCTGCGCCGGGGCTTAACGAGCAGTACTTC
CDR3 protein: CASMLPAPGLNEQYF

clone size: -
V gene: TRBV28
J gene: TRBJ2-7
D gene: -
CDR3 DNA: TGTGCCAGCAGTAAACAACTTTGGGGCCAGTACTTC
CDR3 protein: CASSKQLWGQYF

clone size: once
V gene: TRBV7-2
J gene: TRBJ2-7
D gene: -
CDR3 DNA: TGTGCCAGCAGCTCGTCCCAGTACGAGCAGTACTTC
CDR3 protein: CASSSSQYEQYF

clone size: -
V gene: TRBV5-8
J gene: TRBJ1-3
D gene: -
CDR3 DNA: TGTGCCAGCAGCCTGAGTGGGAACAGTCGGGGAAACACCATATATTTT
CDR3 protein: CASSLSGNSRGNTIYF

clone size: -
V gene: TRBV6-5
J gene: TRBJ2-1
D gene: TRBD1
CDR3 DNA: TGTGCCAGCAGTTACTGGGACAGGGGGCAGAATGAGCAGTTCTTC
CDR3 protein: CASSYWDRGQNEQFF

clone size: -
V gene: TRBV9
J gene: TRBJ1-5
D gene: TRBD1
CDR3 DNA: TGTGCCAGCAGCGTAGGTGGGACAGGGGCTCAGCCCCAGCATTTT
CDR3 protein: CASSVGGTGAQPQHF

clone size: -
V gene: TRBV18
J gene: TRBJ2-2
D gene: -
CDR3 DNA: TGTGCCAGCTCACCTGGGGGCTTGGACACCGGGGAGCTGTTTTTT
CDR3 protein: CASSPGGLDTGELFF

clone size: -
V gene: TRBV10-3
J gene: TRBJ1-4
D gene: TRBD1
CDR3 DNA: TGTGCCATCAGTGAATGGTCGGGACAGGGTGGTGAAAAACTGTTTTTT
CDR3 protein: CAISEWSGQGGEKLFF

clone size: -
V gene: TRBV11-3
J gene: TRBJ2-1
D gene: -
CDR3 DNA: TGTGCCAGCAGCTTAGGCTCCTACAATGAGCAGTTCTTC
CDR3 protein: CASSLGSYNEQFF

clone size: -
V gene: TRBV28
J gene: TRBJ2-3
D gene: -
CDR3 DNA: TGTGCCAGCAGTTTAGCTGGCTATTGGAACACAGATACGCAGTATTTT
CDR3 protein: CASSLAGYWNTDTQYF